These 10 T cell receptor beta chains share one sample of origin, sequenced in a study of T cell changes during pregnancy in multiple sclerosis. Sequencing was performed with immunoSEQ multiplex PCR; in TCRdb, only in-frame clones are kept and a portion is missing. Here the sample spans 95,000 to 100,000 clones, approximately 91% being singletons. The sequenced sample was peripheral blood, obtained in the second trimester of pregnancy. The receptor set was obtained from a female donor with multiple sclerosis, enrolled in a pregnancy study.

A remark on this clone: This same CDR3 is encoded by further DNA sequences in the sample. The V gene is TRBV18, the J gene TRBJ2-5; 9 nucleotides agree with TRBD1. Germline lookup yields CDR1 KGHSH and CDR2 LQKENI. V lost 3 bases, J lost 5 bases, and 1 base stayed unmatched. The CDR3 contains 13 residues. The CDR3 loop reads CASSPGTGETQYF. The CDR3 DNA is TGTGCCAGCTCACCTGGGACAGGGGAGACCCAGTACTTC.

The chain couples TRBV6-1 to TRBJ2-7; the match to TRBD1 covers 7 bases. The CDR3 runs 14 residues. V shed 5 bases and J 2 bases; nucleotides not matched to a gene: 6. Germline CDR1 reads MNHNS; CDR2 reads SASEGT. This CDR3 is CASSLRQGTYEQYF. In DNA, the CDR3 is TGTGCCAGCAGTCTACGACAGGGAACCTACGAGCAGTACTTC.

The CDR3 bases are TGTGCCAGCAGATTTATGATGGGGAGAAAGACTTGCAATGAGCAGTTCTTC. This encodes CASRFMMGRKTCNEQFF. The genes are TRBV7-6 and TRBJ2-1; possible D gene TRBD2, 5 bases. Germline loops: CDR1 SGHVS, CDR2 FNYEAQ. Between the trimmed V and J ends, which lost 6 bases and 6 bases, there was a span of 24 bases. This CDR3 spans 17 amino acids.

The chain employs TRBV27 and TRBJ2-3; TRBD2 matches 7 bases. After removal of 6 bases from V and 1 base from J, the junction contained 7 bases not matched to a gene. The CDR3 has 15 amino acids. Germline V CDR1 and CDR2: MNHEY, SMNVEV (reference sequence). This chain's CDR3 is CASRLPGGGTDTQYF. CDR3 nucleotide sequence: TGTGCCAGCAGACTACCTGGGGGGGGCACAGATACGCAGTATTTT.

J is TRBJ2-7 and V is TRBV7-8; D is possibly TRBD1 (6 bases). Germline V gene sequence: CDR1 SGHVS, CDR2 FQNEAQ. Trimming took 5 bases from V and 2 from J, leaving 16 bases between them. CDR3 length: 15 residues. CDR3 in DNA: TGTGCCAGCAGCCAGGGGCCAATTACGACCTACGAGCAGTACTTC. It encodes CASSQGPITTYEQYF.

In this sample, this clone turned up a few times. The rearrangement joins TRBV14 to TRBJ2-2; D remains unclear. The germline V gene has CDR1 SGHDN and CDR2 FVKESK. The CDR3 is 14 amino acids. V was trimmed by 2 bases and J by 1 base, leaving 5 bases between them. The CDR3 protein is CASSQRENTGELFF. The CDR3 DNA is TGTGCCAGCAGCCAACGAGAGAACACCGGGGAGCTGTTTTTT.

The chain links TRBV15 to TRBJ1-5; TRBD1 matches at 9 bases. This CDR3 contains 16 residues. The V and J ends lost 2 bases and 2 bases, in that order; junction bases with no gene match: 4. In germline, CDR1 is LNHNV, CDR2 YYDKDF (reference sequence). CDR3 in DNA: TGTGCCACCAGCAGACAGACAGGGGGAGGCAATCAGCCCCAGCATTTT. It encodes CATSRQTGGGNQPQHF.

The chain couples TRBV4-3 to TRBJ2-1; 7 bases agree with TRBD2. Germline CDR1 is LGHNA and CDR2 is YSLEER. Germline trimming cut 5 bases from V and 4 bases from J; bases unmatched to any gene: 11. The CDR3 has 16 residues. DNA of the CDR3: TGCGCCAGCAGCTTCTCCCATCTAGCGGAATACAATGAGCAGTTCTTC. This codes for CASSFSHLAEYNEQFF.

The chain carries TRBV13 and TRBJ2-1, with 9 bases aligning to TRBD1. This CDR3 has 16 residues. CDR1 and CDR2 from the germline V gene are PRHDT and FYEKMQ (reference sequence). Trimming removed 4 bases from V and 5 bases from J; junction bases left unmatched: 9. CDR3 in DNA: TGTGCCAGCAGCTACAAACCGGGACAGGGAAACAATGAGCAGTTCTTC. Amino acids: CASSYKPGQGNNEQFF.

The V and J genes are TRBV27 and TRBJ2-2; TRBD2 aligns across 7 bases. J gave up 2 bases and V 7 bases, and 7 bases lay outside the gene matches. Germline CDR1 MNHEY, CDR2 SMNVEV (reference sequence). This CDR3 is 15 amino acids long. CDR3 loop: CASTKLAANTGELFF. CDR3 coding DNA: TGTGCCAGCACTAAGCTAGCGGCAAACACCGGGGAGCTGTTTTTT.